The rows below give T cell receptor beta chains drawn from one sample of a study of T cell responses to AZD1222 COVID-19 vaccine. Clones were read by immunoSEQ multiplex PCR, and TCRdb kept only the in-frame ones, dropping some. Of roughly 96,000 clones detected, 70% to 90% appear once; the ten largest clones hold around 10%. The sequenced sample was peripheral blood, obtained 28 days after the second AZD1222 dose. The receptor set was obtained from an adult who received the AZD1222 COVID-19 vaccine. The CDR3 runs from the conserved cysteine through the conserved F or W. The D gene is left open where the match is weak. Some rows mark clone size as missing; the rest say once, few, many or name a class of expanded clone.

NA | NA | TRBJ1-6 | TRBV6-1 | TGTGCCAGCAGTGACGACCCCTTTTATAATTCACCCCTCCACTTT | CASSDDPFYNSPLHF
NA | NA | TRBJ1-2 | TRBV27 | TGTGCCAGCAGAGCTCAGGGTGGCGGCTACACCTTC | CASRAQGGGYTF
NA | NA | TRBJ2-6 | TRBV11-3 | TGTGCCAGCAGCTTGGGGCAGAGTTCTGGGGCCAACGTCCTGACTTTC | CASSLGQSSGANVLTF
NA | NA | TRBJ2-2 | TRBV7-3 | TGTGCCAGCAGCTTAACTGAACAGGGAGGAGGGACCGGGGAGCTGTTTTTT | CASSLTEQGGGTGELFF
NA | TRBD2 | TRBJ2-1 | TRBV28 | TGTGCCAGCAGTTTAGCGGGAGGCCTATACAATGAGCAGTTCTTC | CASSLAGGLYNEQFF
NA | NA | TRBJ2-5 | TRBV7-2 | TGTGCCAGCGGGTGGGTAGCGGAGCAAGAGACCCAGTACTTC | CASGWVAEQETQYF
NA | NA | TRBJ2-1 | TRBV18 | TGTGCCAGCTCCCCGCGGGCGGCCAGCTCCTACAATGAGCAGTTCTTC | CASSPRAASSYNEQFF
once | TRBD1 | TRBJ2-7 | TRBV27 | TGTGCCAGCAGTTTAGACAGGGGGCCCTACGGCGAGCAGTACTTC | CASSLDRGPYGEQYF
NA | NA | TRBJ2-5 | TRBV4-2 | TGTGCCAGCAGCCAAGAGGCTAGCGTAAAAGAGACCCAGTACTTC | CASSQEASVKETQYF
NA | NA | TRBJ2-1 | TRBV20-1 | TGCAGTGCTAGCGGCGGGTACTTCTTC | CSASGGYFF
NA | TRBD1 | TRBJ1-1 | TRBV2 | TGTGCCAGCAACAGACCCGACAGGGGGCGTCTGGATGGGGCCGTTGAAGCTTTCTTT | CASNRPDRGRLDGAVEAFF
NA | NA | TRBJ2-7 | TRBV3-1/TRBV3-2 | TGTGCCAGCAGCCCTCCACAGTTCCCCTACGAGCAGTACTTC | CASSPPQFPYEQYF
NA | TRBD1 | TRBJ1-5 | TRBV7-2 | TGTGCCAGCAGCTCCAGGACAGGGGCTAATCAGCCCCAGCATTTT | CASSSRTGANQPQHF
NA | NA | TRBJ1-1 | TRBV5-6 | TGTGCCAGCAGCTTGATAGTGAACACTGAAGCTTTCTTT | CASSLIVNTEAFF
NA | TRBD1 | TRBJ2-5 | TRBV6-5 | TGTGCCAGCAGTTACGACAGGGTGGGCCAAGAGACCCAGTACTTC | CASSYDRVGQETQYF
NA | NA | TRBJ1-5 | TRBV3-1/TRBV3-2 | TGTGCCAGCAGCCAAGGTTTTGAAAGCGGGACCCAGCATTTT | CASSQGFESGTQHF
NA | NA | TRBJ1-1 | TRBV5-5 | TGTGCCAGCAGCTTGGTTCAGGGGTTGAACACTGAAGCTTTCTTT | CASSLVQGLNTEAFF
NA | NA | TRBJ2-3 | TRBV9 | TGTGCCAGCAGCGTAGCCGGGAAATGGACAGATACGCAGTATTTT | CASSVAGKWTDTQYF
NA | TRBD1 | TRBJ1-4 | TRBV5-1 | TGCGCCAGCAGCTTGGCTCCAGGGGGTAATGAAAAACTGTTTTTT | CASSLAPGGNEKLFF
NA | TRBD2 | TRBJ2-5 | TRBV7-2 | TGTGCCAGCAGCTTAGGACTAGCGGGGAGCGAGACCCAGTACTTC | CASSLGLAGSETQYF
NA | NA | TRBJ1-2 | TRBV6-5 | TGTGCCAGCAGTTCTGACGGCTATGGCTACACCTTC | CASSSDGYGYTF
once | TRBD2 | TRBJ2-3 | TRBV9 | TGTGCCAGCAGCCAGGGACTAGCGGGGGCCAGCACAGATACGCAGTATTTT | CASSQGLAGASTDTQYF
once | TRBD2 | TRBJ2-7 | TRBV4-3 | TGCGCCAGCAGCCACACCACTAGCGGGGGCTACGAGCAGTACTTC | CASSHTTSGGYEQYF
NA | NA | TRBJ2-3 | TRBV9 | TGTGCCAGCAGCGTATCCCCTAGCCACACAGATACGCAGTATTTT | CASSVSPSHTDTQYF
NA | NA | TRBJ2-7 | TRBV30 | TGTGCCGCAGGGAAAAGCTCCTACGAGCAGTACTTC | CAAGKSSYEQYF
NA | TRBD1 | TRBJ2-5 | TRBV6-5 | TGTGCCAGCAGTCCAGGGACAGTTTATGGGACCCAGTACTTC | CASSPGTVYGTQYF
NA | NA | TRBJ1-1 | TRBV6-5 | TGTGCCAGCACCCAAAGTGATGAAGCTTTCTTT | CASTQSDEAFF
NA | NA | TRBJ1-2 | TRBV28 | TGTGCCAGCAGTTTAGGGCGGGGCGACTATGGCTACACCTTC | CASSLGRGDYGYTF
NA | TRBD1 | TRBJ2-1 | TRBV28 | TGTGCCAGCAGTACCGGGACAGCCTACAATGAGCAGTTCTTC | CASSTGTAYNEQFF
once | NA | TRBJ1-5 | TRBV6-2/TRBV6-3 | TGTGCCAGCAGTTACACGGTGCAAAGCAATCAGCCCCAGCATTTT | CASSYTVQSNQPQHF
NA | NA | TRBJ2-7 | TRBV5-1 | TGCGCCAGCAGCTTGGCGGGCTCCTACGAGCAGTACTTC | CASSLAGSYEQYF
NA | NA | TRBJ1-3 | TRBV4-2 | TGTGCCAGCAGCCAAGGGGGGAGGGGGACTGGAAACACCATATATTTT | CASSQGGRGTGNTIYF
NA | NA | TRBJ1-5 | TRBV12-5 | TGTGCTAGTGGTTTTGCAGGGTTTCAGCCCCAGCATTTT | CASGFAGFQPQHF
once | NA | TRBJ2-3 | TRBV10-3 | TGTGCCATCAGTGATGGAAAGAGAGCAGTAAGCACAGATACGCAGTATTTT | CAISDGKRAVSTDTQYF
NA | TRBD1 | TRBJ1-2 | TRBV27 | TGTGCCAGCAGTCCCCGGACAGGGCTGAACTATGGCTACACCTTC | CASSPRTGLNYGYTF
NA | NA | TRBJ1-1 | TRBV18 | TGTGCCAGCTCACCAGAGTATGACACTGAAGCTTTCTTT | CASSPEYDTEAFF
NA | TRBD1 | TRBJ1-2 | TRBV4-3 | TGCGCCAGCAGCCAAGATTTTCAGGACAGGGAGTATTATGGCTACACCTTC | CASSQDFQDREYYGYTF
NA | NA | TRBJ1-5 | TRBV21-1 | TGTGCCAGCAGCAAGACGCCGGGACAGGGGGCGTCTGGCAATCAGCCCCAGCATTTT | CASSKTPGQGASGNQPQHF
once | NA | TRBJ1-4 | TRBV11-2 | TGTGCCAGCAGCCCCCGAACGGGGCTTTTTAATGAAAAACTGTTTTTT | CASSPRTGLFNEKLFF
NA | TRBD1 | TRBJ2-1 | TRBV19 | TGTGCCAGTACTCAGGGGGTAGAATCCTACAATGAGCAGTTCTTC | CASTQGVESYNEQFF
NA | TRBD1 | TRBJ1-6 | TRBV3-1/TRBV3-2 | TGTGCCAGCAGCCAAGCAGGCGGGGACAGGAATTCACCCCTCCACTTT | CASSQAGGDRNSPLHF
few | TRBD2 | TRBJ2-5 | TRBV11-3 | TGTGCCAGCAGCACCACTAGCGGGGGATTCCAAGAGACCCAGTACTTC | CASSTTSGGFQETQYF
NA | TRBD2 | TRBJ2-3 | TRBV2 | TGTGCCAGCTCCCCCGGCGGGACTAGCAAAGATACGCAGTATTTT | CASSPGGTSKDTQYF
NA | NA | TRBJ1-2 | TRBV21-1 | TGTGCCAGCACCAAACGGACAGGGGGGAACTATGGCTACACCTTC | CASTKRTGGNYGYTF
NA | TRBD1 | TRBJ2-7 | TRBV7-2 | TGTGCCAGCAGCTCCGACAGGGCCCCGCTATACTACGAGCAGTACTTC | CASSSDRAPLYYEQYF